Below, 2 T cell receptor beta chains from the same sample are listed, as sequenced in a study of shared clonotypes between healthy human individuals. Only in-frame clones appear in the TCRdb table, and some are missing; sequencing was by immunoSEQ multiplex PCR. The table records more than 2,000,000 clones, about 92% of them present only once. Material: naive CD4+ T cells sorted from blood. The subset: CD45RA+ positively selected. The receptor source for this set is a man younger than 35 in good health.

J is TRBJ2-3 and V is TRBV18, with 7 bases aligning to TRBD2. The J segment lost 3 bases and the V segment lost 9 bases, leaving 18 bases of the junction unmatched. The germline gives CDR1 KGHSH, CDR2 LQKENI. This CDR3 contains 17 residues. This chain's CDR3 is CASHAGLSGPGTDTQYF. Written as DNA, the CDR3 is TGTGCCAGTCACGCCGGACTTAGCGGGCCTGGGACAGATACGCAGTATTTT.

This chain uses TRBV19 with TRBJ2-5; 8 nucleotides line up with TRBD1. V was clipped by 4 bases and J by 7 bases; unmatched bases: 8. In germline, CDR1 is LNHDA, CDR2 SQIVND (reference sequence). This CDR3 contains 14 residues. CDR3 sequence: CASSTGQGIGTQYF. DNA for the CDR3: TGTGCCAGTAGTACAGGACAGGGCATCGGGACCCAGTACTTC. Full variable domain (outside the CDR3, taken from reference TRBV19 and TRBJ2-5): DGGITQSPKYLFRKEGQNVTLSCEQNLNHDAMYWYRQDPGQGLRLIYYSQIVNDFQKGDIAEGYSVSREKKESFPLTVTSAQKNPTAFYLCASSTGQGIGTQYFGPGTRLLVL.